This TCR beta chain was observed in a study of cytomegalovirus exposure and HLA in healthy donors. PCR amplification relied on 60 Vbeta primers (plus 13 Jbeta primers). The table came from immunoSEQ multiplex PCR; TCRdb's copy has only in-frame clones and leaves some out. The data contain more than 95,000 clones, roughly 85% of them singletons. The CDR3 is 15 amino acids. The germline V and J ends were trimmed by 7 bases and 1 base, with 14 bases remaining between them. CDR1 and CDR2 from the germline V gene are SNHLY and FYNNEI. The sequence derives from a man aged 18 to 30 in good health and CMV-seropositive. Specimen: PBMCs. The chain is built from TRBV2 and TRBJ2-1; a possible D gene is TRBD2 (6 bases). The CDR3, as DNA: TGTGCCAGCACCGTTAGCGGAGGTTCCTACAATGAGCAGTTCTTC. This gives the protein CASTVSGGSYNEQFF.